These 8 T cell receptor beta chains came from one sample sequenced in a study of T-cell reconstitution after alpha-beta-depleted transplantation in children. The TCRbeta library incorporated unique molecular identifiers. TCRdb re-analysed the PCR reads in MiXCR, keeping a single row per CDR3 protein. The sample has more than 300,000 distinct CDR3 sequences; around 16% are singletons. Sequenced here: PBMCs, mostly from graft donor cells, sampled 360 days after TCRalphabeta/CD19-depleted stem cell transplant. The receptors shown here come from a male patient aged 2 to 9 who had a stem cell transplant for acute lymphoblastic leukemia, so the T cells may come from the graft donor.

The gene calls are TRBV11-1 and TRBJ2-5; 9 bases match TRBD1. V gave up 3 bases and J gave up 2 bases; unmatched junction bases: 13. The CDR3 covers 18 residues. Germline-derived CDR1 and CDR2 are SGHAT and FQDESV (reference sequence). The CDR3 DNA reads TGTGCCAGCAGCTTGTTAGAATCGAGGACAGGGGAGCAAGAGACCCAGTACTTC. Translation gives CASSLLESRTGEQETQYF.

The V and J genes are TRBV11-1 and TRBJ2-7; D may match TRBD1 or TRBD2 (6 bases each). The CDR3 covers 21 residues. Germline assignment: CDR1 SGHAT and CDR2 FQDESV (reference sequence). V was trimmed by 3 bases and J by 3 bases, leaving 33 bases between them. The CDR3 here is CASSFRAGSARLSGAFYEQYF. The CDR3 DNA follows: TGTGCCAGCAGCTTCCGTGCTGGGAGTGCTCGTTTATCGGGGGCCTTCTACGAGCAGTACTTC.

The V call is TRBV2, the J call TRBJ2-1; 11 positions agree with TRBD2. CDR1 is SNHLY, CDR2 FYNNEI, per germline. The V and J ends lost 8 bases and 4 bases, in that order; junction bases with no gene match: 7. The CDR3 sequence is 15 residues long. CDR3 residues: CASWGGTSGYNEQFF. The CDR3 region has the DNA TGTGCCAGCTGGGGTGGGACTAGCGGATACAATGAGCAGTTCTTC.

This clonotype was seen a few times. Written as DNA, the CDR3 is TGTGCCAGCAGTTTACCCGGACAAGTCTACGAGCAGTACTTC. The encoded protein is CASSLPGQVYEQYF. The chain uses TRBV28 and TRBJ2-7, with D possibly being TRBD1 (5 bases). CDR1 is MDHEN and CDR2 is SYDVKM in the germline V gene. V gave up 2 bases and J gave up 3 bases, with 11 bases separating them. The CDR3 is 14 amino acids.

This clonotype was seen more than once but under ten times. The rearrangement links TRBV6-1 to TRBJ2-3; TRBD2 matches 9 bases. The trim removed 5 bases at V and 3 bases at J, leaving 9 bases unmatched. This CDR3 region has 16 residues. Germline V gene sequence: CDR1 MNHNS, CDR2 SASEGT. The CDR3 loop is CASSRLAGGPTDTQYF. Written as DNA, the CDR3 is TGTGCCAGCAGTCGCCTCGCGGGAGGGCCGACAGATACGCAGTATTTT.

The chain is built from TRBV27 and TRBJ2-7, with no clear D. This CDR3 region has 14 residues. In germline, CDR1 is MNHEY, CDR2 SMNVEV (reference sequence). Trimming removed 8 bases at V and 4 bases at J, with 18 bases between. The CDR3 spells CASGRSVWAYEQYF. The CDR3 coding sequence is TGTGCCAGCGGCAGGTCAGTTTGGGCATACGAGCAGTACTTC.

The chain is built from TRBV27 and TRBJ2-6, with D possibly being TRBD1 or TRBD2 (5 bases each). CDR1 is MNHEY and CDR2 is SMNVEV in the germline V gene (reference sequence). CDR3 size: 13 residues. V was pared by 6 bases and J by 2 bases, with 5 bases between. This CDR3 reads CASRGAGANVLTF. For the CDR3, the DNA is TGTGCCAGCAGGGGGGCTGGGGCCAACGTCCTGACTTTC.

V usage is TRBV29-1 and J usage is TRBJ2-1, with TRBD2 matching over 7 bases. CDR3 length: 24 residues. The J segment lost 4 bases and the V segment lost 0 bases, leaving 33 bases of the junction unmatched. The germline V gene has CDR1 SQVTM and CDR2 ANQGSEA. CDR3 protein: CSVEDPRGRGSGLDWISWYNEQFF. The CDR3 bases are TGCAGCGTTGAAGATCCTAGGGGCCGAGGTAGCGGGCTAGATTGGATTAGTTGGTACAATGAGCAGTTCTTC.